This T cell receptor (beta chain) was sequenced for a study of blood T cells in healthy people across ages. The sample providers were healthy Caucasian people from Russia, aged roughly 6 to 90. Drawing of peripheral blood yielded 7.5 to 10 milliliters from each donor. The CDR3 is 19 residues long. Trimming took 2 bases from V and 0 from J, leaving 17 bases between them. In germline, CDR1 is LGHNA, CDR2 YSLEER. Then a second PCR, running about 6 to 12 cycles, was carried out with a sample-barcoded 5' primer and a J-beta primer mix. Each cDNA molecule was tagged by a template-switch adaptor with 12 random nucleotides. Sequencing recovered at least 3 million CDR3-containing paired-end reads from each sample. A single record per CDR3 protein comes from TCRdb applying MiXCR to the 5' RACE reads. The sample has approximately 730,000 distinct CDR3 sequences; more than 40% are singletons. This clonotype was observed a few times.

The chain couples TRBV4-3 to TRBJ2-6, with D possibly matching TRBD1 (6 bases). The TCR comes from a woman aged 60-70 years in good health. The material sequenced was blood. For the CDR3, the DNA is TGCGCCAGCAGCCAACAACCCGGGACATCTTACTCTGGGGCCAACGTCCTGACTTTC. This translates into CASSQQPGTSYSGANVLTF.